This T cell receptor beta chain was captured in a study of cytomegalovirus exposure and HLA in healthy donors. The V end was cut by 2 bases, the J end by 5 bases, with 16 bases between. The CDR3 contains 15 residues. Germline V gene data show CDR1 as SGHDN and CDR2 as FVKESK. Both 60 Vbeta primers and 13 Jbeta primers went into the PCR. TCRdb keeps only in-frame clones here, not all; method: immunoSEQ multiplex PCR. The sample holds tens of thousands of clones. The origin of this receptor is a man in his thirties or forties in good health and CMV-seropositive. The chain joins TRBV14 to TRBJ2-7; D call uncertain. The source material was PBMCs. The CDR3 region has the DNA TGTGCCAGCAGCCAACTGTCCCGAACGAGCCACGAGCAGTACTTC. Amino acid sequence: CASSQLSRTSHEQYF.